The 3 T cell receptor beta chains reported below all come from one sample, sequenced in a study of blood T cell repertoires in COVID-19. Method: immunoSEQ multiplex PCR; TCRdb's copy keeps in-frame clones and lacks some. The table includes over 55,000 clones, around 91% detected once. Sequencing was done on a sample of peripheral blood. These receptors came from a human donor in a cohort sampled during active COVID-19.

The chain has TRBV5-1 and TRBJ2-7; no clear D. The CDR3 totals 12 residues. Trimming cost V 5 bases and J 5 bases, with 11 bases left between them. Germline CDR1 is SGHRS and CDR2 is YFSETQ. The CDR3 is CASRGRPDEQYF. The CDR3, as DNA: TGCGCCAGCAGAGGCAGGCCGGACGAGCAGTACTTC.

The chain employs TRBV11-2 and TRBJ2-7, with a tentative D call TRBD2 (6 bases). Trimming shortened V by 3 bases and J by 2 bases, and 11 bases separated the two germline ends. CDR3 length equals 14 residues. CDR1 is SGHAT, CDR2 FQNNGV, per germline. The CDR3 region is CASSLGGITYEQYF. CDR3 nucleotides: TGTGCCAGCAGCTTGGGGGGTATCACCTACGAGCAGTACTTC. Supplemented by reference TRBV11-2 and TRBJ2-7, the full variable domain reads EAGVAQSPRYKIIEKRQSVAFWCNPISGHATLYWYQQILGQGPKLLIQFQNNGVVDDSQLPKDRFSAERLKGVDSTLKIQPAKLEDSAVYLCASSLGGITYEQYFGPGTRLTVT.

In its sample, this clone was seen a few times. The V and J genes are TRBV3-1 (or the pseudogene TRBV3-2) and TRBJ1-3; the D gene is possibly TRBD1 (6 bases). Germline V gene data show CDR1 as LGHDT and CDR2 as YNNKEL (reference sequence). The CDR3 runs 14 residues. V shed 3 bases and J shed 2 bases, with 8 bases lying between them. The CDR3 spells CASSQGTPGNTIYF. CDR3 bases: TGTGCCAGCAGCCAGGGGACACCTGGAAACACCATATATTTT.